A single sample is the source of the 9 T cell receptor beta chains below, sequenced in a study of T cell responses to AZD1222 COVID-19 vaccine. Profiling relied on immunoSEQ multiplex PCR, and the TCRdb table lists in-frame clones only, not all of them. Of about 120,000 clones in the sample, about 85% were seen once. Sequencing was performed on peripheral blood, taken 28 days after the second AZD1222 dose. These receptors all stem from an adult who received the AZD1222 COVID-19 vaccine.

The V gene is TRBV6-2 or TRBV6-3, the J gene TRBJ2-7; D uncertain. Trimming removed 2 bases at V and 3 bases at J, with 11 bases between. Looked up from germline, CDR1 is MNHEY and CDR2 is SVGEGT. This CDR3 spans 14 amino acids. DNA of the CDR3: TGTGCCAGCAGTTACCCAGGAGATGGCTACGAGCAGTACTTC. It yields the protein CASSYPGDGYEQYF.

The CDR3 spells CASRNGQGANSPLHF. The CDR3 DNA reads TGCGCCAGCAGAAACGGGCAGGGTGCTAATTCACCCCTCCACTTT. This rearrangement joins TRBV4-1 to TRBJ1-6, with D tentatively TRBD1 (5 bases). Germline assignment: CDR1 MGHRA and CDR2 YSYEKL. The V gene lost 6 bases and the J gene lost 6 bases, with 15 bases spanning the gap. The CDR3 length is 15 residues.

The V gene is TRBV4-1, the J gene TRBJ1-3; TRBD1 matches 10 bases. CDR3 length: 17 amino acids. Per germline, CDR1 MGHRA and CDR2 YSYEKL. V dropped 4 bases and J dropped 0; count of bases not matched to a gene: 6. CDR3 in DNA: TGCGCCAGCAGCCGCGGGACAGGGGACCTCTCTGGAAACACCATATATTTT. This encodes CASSRGTGDLSGNTIYF.

A few counts support this clone. V and J are TRBV19 and TRBJ2-1; 10 nucleotides align to TRBD2. CDR3 length: 15 residues. CDR1 is LNHDA, CDR2 SQIVND, per germline (reference sequence). Trimming removed 5 bases from V and 7 bases from J; junction bases left unmatched: 8. CDR3 coding DNA: TGTGCCAGTAGTGCGGTAGCGGGGGGTAGGAATGAGCAGTTCTTC. This translates into CASSAVAGGRNEQFF.

The chain links TRBV4-1 to TRBJ1-4; D uncertain. V dropped 1 base and J dropped 5 bases, with 11 bases sitting between them. The CDR3 sequence is 15 residues long. Germline V lookup: CDR1 MGHRA, CDR2 YSYEKL. The CDR3 loop is CASSQVSGMNEKLFF. The CDR3 DNA sequence: TGCGCCAGCAGCCAAGTCAGCGGCATGAATGAAAAACTGTTTTTT.

The chain carries TRBV11-2 and TRBJ1-4; D is possibly TRBD1 (5 bases). Germline CDR1 and CDR2: SGHAT and FQNNGV. V was cut by 6 bases and J by 5 bases, with 16 bases left in between. There are 15 residues in the CDR3. CDR3 in amino acids: CASSTHGTGNEKLFF. CDR3 coding DNA: TGTGCCAGCAGTACACACGGGACGGGGAATGAAAAACTGTTTTTT.

The gene calls are TRBV6-5 and TRBJ2-7; TRBD1 might be the D (6 bases). Germline loops: CDR1 MNHEY, CDR2 SVGAGI. V lost 4 bases and J lost 0, with 13 bases in between. This CDR3 contains 15 residues. The CDR3 protein is CASSFLRTASYEQYF. In DNA, the CDR3 is TGTGCCAGCAGTTTTTTGAGGACAGCCTCCTACGAGCAGTACTTC.

The chain carries TRBV27 and TRBJ1-2, with 7 nucleotides matching TRBD1. The V gene end was trimmed by 5 bases and the J gene end by 2 bases; junction bases not matched to a gene: 11. Germline V lookup: CDR1 MNHEY, CDR2 SMNVEV (reference sequence). This CDR3 region has 16 residues. This CDR3 is CASSPTETGRNYGYTF. The CDR3 DNA reads as TGTGCCAGCAGTCCGACGGAGACAGGGAGGAACTATGGCTACACCTTC.

V usage is TRBV9 and J usage is TRBJ1-5; the D is unclear. With 0 bases removed from V and 7 bases from J, the gap between germline ends came to 17 bases. Per the germline V gene, CDR1 is SGDLS and CDR2 is YYNGEE. The CDR3 consists of 16 residues. The CDR3 DNA sequence: TGTGCCAGCAGCGTAGGAACTAAGGTCTTGCGGCAGCCCCAGCATTTT. It is translated as CASSVGTKVLRQPQHF.